The 25 T cell receptor beta chains listed next were all sequenced from one sample in a study of blood T cell repertoires in COVID-19. Here immunoSEQ multiplex PCR was the method, and the copy in TCRdb shows in-frame clones only, minus some. The data contain hundreds of thousands of clones, roughly 80% of them singletons. Sequenced input: peripheral blood. These receptors were obtained from a man between 25 and 39 years old with active or convalescent COVID-19.

The chain uses TRBV29-1 and TRBJ2-2; D is uncertain. Germline CDR1 SQVTM, CDR2 ANQGSEA. The V and J ends lost 6 bases and 7 bases respectively, with 12 bases between them. This CDR3 has 12 amino acids. CDR3 loop: CSVAEVGGELFF. For the CDR3, the DNA is TGCAGCGTCGCTGAGGTAGGCGGGGAGCTGTTTTTT.

The J gene is TRBJ1-1, the V gene TRBV18; D unresolved. The CDR3 has 14 amino acids. Germline V gives CDR1 KGHSH, CDR2 LQKENI. The V end lost 10 bases, the J end lost 5 bases, and 20 bases lay between the germline ends. In DNA form, the CDR3 reads TGTGCCACCTCCACCCTAACCCGAGAAACTGAAGCTTTCTTT. This sequence encodes CATSTLTRETEAFF. The full variable domain, in which reference TRBV18 and TRBJ1-1 provide the parts outside the CDR3, is NAGVMQNPRHLVRRRGQEARLRCSPMKGHSHVYWYRQLPEEGLKFMVYLQKENIIDESGMPKERFSAEFPKEGPSILRIQQVVRGDSAAYFCATSTLTRETEAFFGQGTRLTVV.

The chain joins TRBV7-2 to TRBJ1-4; unclear D gene. Germline CDR1 SGHTA, CDR2 FQGNSA. CDR3 size: 12 residues. V was pared by 4 bases and J by 8 bases, with 8 bases between. CDR3 loop: CASSSRGEKLFF. DNA for the CDR3: TGTGCCAGCAGCTCCCGAGGGGAAAAACTGTTTTTT. Based on the CDR3 plus reference TRBV7-2 and TRBJ1-4, the full variable domain is GAGVSQSPSNKVTEKGKDVELRCDPISGHTALYWYRQSLGQGLEFLIYFQGNSAPDKSGLPSDRFSAERTGGSVSTLTIQRTQQEDSAVYLCASSSRGEKLFFGSGTQLSVL.

V and J are TRBV9 and TRBJ2-7, with TRBD1 as a possible D gene (6 bases). Germline V gene sequence: CDR1 SGDLS, CDR2 YYNGEE. This CDR3 spans 14 amino acids. V lost 3 bases and J 6 bases, leaving 16 bases between the germline ends. The CDR3 reads CASSDGTTITEQYF. Written as DNA, the CDR3 is TGTGCCAGCAGCGACGGGACAACTATTACCGAGCAGTACTTC. The whole variable domain, filled in from reference TRBV9 and TRBJ2-7, reads DSGVTQTPKHLITATGQRVTLRCSPRSGDLSVYWYQQSLDQGLQFLIQYYNGEERAKGNILERFSAQQFPDLHSELNLSSLELGDSALYFCASSDGTTITEQYFGPGTRLTVT.

The chain employs TRBV15 and TRBJ2-7; tentative D call: TRBD1 (6 bases). CDR3 length equals 15 residues. Per germline, CDR1 LNHNV and CDR2 YYDKDF (reference sequence). V dropped 0 bases and J dropped 1 base, with 10 bases sitting between them. The CDR3 here is CATSRDWGLSYEQYF. The CDR3 nucleotides are TGTGCCACCAGCAGAGATTGGGGGCTATCCTACGAGCAGTACTTC.

J is TRBJ2-7 and V is TRBV29-1; TRBD1 might be the D (6 bases). CDR3 size: 13 residues. Trimming stripped 7 bases from V and 3 bases from J, with 16 bases between. CDR1 SQVTM and CDR2 ANQGSEA come from the germline V gene. The CDR3 sequence: CSALTGKGYEQYF. CDR3 DNA sequence: TGCAGCGCCTTGACAGGAAAGGGCTACGAGCAGTACTTC.

V usage is TRBV3-1 (or the pseudogene TRBV3-2) and J usage is TRBJ1-4, with a tentative D call TRBD1 (5 bases). There are 14 residues in the CDR3. The germline V gene encodes CDR1 LGHDT and CDR2 YNNKEL (reference sequence). Trimming cost V 3 bases and J 5 bases, with 10 bases left between them. CDR3 in amino acids: CASSHRQRNEKLFF. CDR3 sequence (DNA): TGTGCCAGCAGCCATCGACAGAGAAATGAAAAACTGTTTTTT.

There are a few counts of this clone. The CDR3: CASSSQGGPYNEQFF. DNA for the CDR3: TGTGCCAGCAGCTCCCAGGGAGGGCCTTACAATGAGCAGTTCTTC. The chain has TRBV7-6 and TRBJ2-1; 7 nucleotides line up with TRBD2. The CDR3 is 15 residues long. V gave up 4 bases and J gave up 4 bases; unmatched junction bases: 7. Per germline, CDR1 SGHVS and CDR2 FNYEAQ.

This chain joins TRBV5-5 and TRBJ2-5, with TRBD2 identical over 11 bases. This CDR3 comprises 15 residues. The germline V gene encodes CDR1 SGHKS and CDR2 YYEKEE (reference sequence). V lost 2 bases and J lost 4; bases outside the gene matches: 4. CDR3 coding DNA: TGTGCCAGCAGCTTTGACGGGACTAGCGGAGAGACCCAGTACTTC. Amino acids: CASSFDGTSGETQYF.

DNA of the CDR3: TGTGCCAGCAGTTCTAGGTCGACAGGAGCCTACGAGCAGTACTTC. This encodes CASSSRSTGAYEQYF. This chain links TRBV6-2 or TRBV6-3 with TRBJ2-7, with a possible D match to TRBD1 (6 bases). The V gene lost 4 bases and the J gene lost 2 bases, with 15 bases spanning the gap. The CDR3 consists of 15 residues. CDR1 and CDR2 (germline): MNHEY, SVGEGT.

CDR3 protein: CASSFGSGATYEQYF. The CDR3 region has the DNA TGTGCCAGCAGCTTCGGTAGCGGGGCAACCTACGAGCAGTACTTC. This chain connects TRBV7-6 to TRBJ2-7; 8 bases are a match to TRBD2. CDR3 length: 15 amino acids. The germline V gene encodes CDR1 SGHVS and CDR2 FNYEAQ. V lost 3 bases, J lost 2 bases, and 6 bases stayed unmatched.

The V call is TRBV5-3, the J call TRBJ1-1, with TRBD1 as a possible D gene (5 bases). TRBV5-3 is an ORF, with its function uncertain. The CDR3 totals 15 residues. Trimming took 0 bases from V and 5 from J, leaving 14 bases between them. CDR3 region: CARSLVLGGRTEAFF. For the CDR3, the DNA is TGTGCCAGAAGCTTGGTTTTGGGGGGGAGGACTGAAGCTTTCTTT.

The chain is built from TRBV11-2 and TRBJ2-7; D gene ambiguous. V lost 5 bases and J lost 7, with 9 bases in between. Germline CDR1 and CDR2: SGHAT and FQNNGV. The CDR3 contains 11 residues. CDR3 region: CASSPWQEQYF. DNA of the CDR3: TGTGCCAGCAGCCCCTGGCAGGAGCAGTACTTC. Full variable domain (outside the CDR3, taken from reference TRBV11-2 and TRBJ2-7): EAGVAQSPRYKIIEKRQSVAFWCNPISGHATLYWYQQILGQGPKLLIQFQNNGVVDDSQLPKDRFSAERLKGVDSTLKIQPAKLEDSAVYLCASSPWQEQYFGPGTRLTVT.

This clone was seen a handful of times. The CDR3 sequence is CASSQGIRDEQYF. The CDR3 bases are TGTGCCAGCAGCCAAGGGATCAGGGACGAGCAGTACTTC. This chain uses TRBV14 with TRBJ2-7, with D possibly matching TRBD1 (5 bases). The CDR3 length is 13 residues. V was shortened by 1 base and J by 5 bases, with 9 bases between the two germline ends. The germline V gene encodes CDR1 SGHDN and CDR2 FVKESK.

The chain uses TRBV3-1 (or the pseudogene TRBV3-2) and TRBJ2-3; TRBD2 aligns across 16 bases. J was trimmed by 1 base and V by 4 bases; bases with no gene match: 11. The CDR3 covers 20 residues. Germline assignment: CDR1 LGHDT and CDR2 YNNKEL (reference sequence). CDR3 loop: CASSLALGTSGGGGTDTQYF. The CDR3 DNA reads as TGTGCCAGCAGCCTCGCCCTCGGGACTAGCGGGGGGGGTGGCACAGATACGCAGTATTTT.

CDR3 region: CASSRDSSNTEAFF. DNA for the CDR3: TGTGCCAGCAGCAGAGACAGCTCGAACACTGAAGCTTTCTTT. The chain recombines TRBV6-5 with TRBJ1-1; perhaps TRBD1 as D (5 bases). Germline values: CDR1 MNHEY, CDR2 SVGAGI. V was trimmed by 6 bases and J by 1 base, leaving 12 bases between them. CDR3 length equals 14 residues.

The V gene is TRBV6-5, the J gene TRBJ2-7; 9 positions match TRBD1. The CDR3 covers 15 residues. J was trimmed by 3 bases and V by 0 bases; bases with no gene match: 3. Looked up from germline, CDR1 is MNHEY and CDR2 is SVGAGI. The CDR3 sequence is CASSYSDRGHYEQYF. The CDR3 nucleotides are TGTGCCAGCAGTTACTCGGACAGGGGTCACTACGAGCAGTACTTC.

This clone was detected only once. This sequence joins TRBV6-4 and TRBJ2-2; D uncertain. Trimming cost V 2 bases and J 3 bases, with 4 bases left between them. The CDR3 length is 13 residues. The germline gives CDR1 MRHNA, CDR2 SNTAGT. The CDR3 nucleotides read TGTGCCAGCAGTGACAGCGACACCGGGGAGCTGTTTTTT. Translating it yields CASSDSDTGELFF.

This chain joins TRBV6-2 or TRBV6-3 and TRBJ1-5, with 7 bases identical to TRBD1. CDR1 and CDR2 from the germline V gene are MNHEY and SVGEGT. There are 16 residues in the CDR3. The junction had 8 bases not matched to a gene; V was cut back by 3 bases and J by 3 bases. CDR3 region: CASSYAGTVTNQPQHF. The CDR3 bases are TGTGCCAGCAGTTATGCCGGGACAGTTACCAATCAGCCCCAGCATTTT.

This chain uses TRBV5-5 with TRBJ1-4; no firm D call. This CDR3 spans 15 amino acids. Germline V CDR1 and CDR2: SGHKS, YYEKEE (reference sequence). V was shortened by 3 bases and J by 10 bases, with 19 bases between the two germline ends. This CDR3 is CASSSLPDGVGKLFF. The CDR3 region has the DNA TGTGCCAGCAGCTCACTGCCGGACGGGGTTGGAAAACTGTTTTTT.

The chain couples TRBV10-2 to TRBJ2-5, with D possibly matching TRBD2 (5 bases). The CDR3 consists of 13 residues. Germline CDR1 and CDR2: WSHSY and SAAADI. The ends were cut back, 5 bases at V and 7 bases at J, with 14 bases in the middle. This CDR3 is CASSTDWTGTQYF. Here the CDR3 DNA reads TGCGCCAGCAGTACGGACTGGACTGGGACCCAGTACTTC.

The rearrangement uses TRBV3-1 (or the pseudogene TRBV3-2) and TRBJ2-3, with TRBD1 identical over 7 bases. Germline-derived CDR1 and CDR2 are LGHDT and YNNKEL (reference sequence). The V and J ends lost 2 bases and 1 base, in that order; junction bases with no gene match: 3. The CDR3 sequence is 15 residues long. Here the CDR3 DNA reads TGTGCCAGCAGCCAATTGGGACAGCGCACAGATACGCAGTATTTT. Translation gives CASSQLGQRTDTQYF.

This clone was seen once. CDR3 sequence: CASSIVPGTSGGNTQYF. The CDR3, as DNA: TGTGCCAGTAGTATAGTCCCCGGGACTAGCGGGGGTAATACGCAGTATTTT. The chain carries TRBV19 and TRBJ2-3, with 14 bases lining up with TRBD2. Trimming cost V 1 base and J 7 bases; bases outside gene matches: 7. The CDR3 totals 17 residues. Germline assignment: CDR1 LNHDA and CDR2 SQIVND (reference sequence).

The rearrangement links TRBV5-4 to TRBJ2-5; 14 bases are shared with TRBD2. Germline CDR1 reads SGHNT; CDR2 reads YYREEE (reference sequence). V was pared by 0 bases and J by 2 bases, with 0 bases of the junction left unmatched. This CDR3 comprises 16 residues. CDR3 protein: CASSLGLAGGQETQYF. In DNA, the CDR3 is TGTGCCAGCAGCTTGGGACTAGCGGGGGGGCAAGAGACCCAGTACTTC. Supplemented by reference TRBV5-4 and TRBJ2-5, the full variable domain reads ETGVTQSPTHLIKTRGQQVTLRCSSQSGHNTVSWYQQALGQGPQFIFQYYREEENGRGNFPPRFSGLQFPNYSSELNVNALELDDSALYLCASSLGLAGGQETQYFGPGTRLLVL.

This sequence joins TRBV6-6 and TRBJ2-2, with 9 bases matching TRBD2. CDR1 and CDR2 from the germline V gene are MNHNY and SVGAGI (reference sequence). V was pared by 5 bases and J by 1 base, with 8 bases of the junction left unmatched. The CDR3 spans 17 residues. This CDR3 reads CASSRSRTSVNTGELFF. As DNA, the CDR3 is TGTGCCAGCAGTCGGTCCCGGACTAGCGTGAACACCGGGGAGCTGTTTTTT.